This T cell receptor beta chain was recorded in a study of shared clonotypes between healthy human individuals. The wider study: Researchers assigned three CD4 naive, three CD4 memory, two CD8 naive and one CD8 memory plate to each donor.

Whole-study results and caveats: Expectations were that clonotype sharing among donors would be affected by sequencing depth.

Concerning this clone itself: Its antigen is not identified.

The split of CD4+ cells yielded CD45RA+ naive and CD45RA-negative memory subsets. TCRdb's table, derived via immunoSEQ multiplex PCR, lists solely in-frame clones and lacks some. The data contain some 2,400,000 clones, more than 90% of them singletons. V was shortened by 5 bases and J by 4 bases, with 14 bases between the two germline ends. Germline V gene data show CDR1 as LNHNV and CDR2 as YYDKDF (reference sequence). The CDR3 consists of 14 residues. Sequencing was carried out using naive CD4+ T cells sorted from blood. Subset denoted: CD45RA+ positively selected. The sequence derives from a man aged 18 to 35 in good health. The rearrangement uses TRBV15 and TRBJ1-1; D is ambiguous. CDR3 bases: TGTGCCACCAGCGGACTCGGGATTGGCACTGAAGCTTTCTTT. Translation: CATSGLGIGTEAFF.